This T cell receptor beta chain was observed in a study of lymphopenia after photon versus proton radiotherapy (dated by TCRdb to the late 2010s). The study in broad terms: The study compared the immunological effects of photon versus proton radiation therapy in patients with gastrointestinal tumors who developed high-grade lymphopenia. The roughly 21 patients in the cohort had gastrointestinal tumors, were treated with either photon or proton therapy, and subsequently developed lymphopenia. The goal of the study was to characterize the differences between the two radiation modalities in how they affect the immune system.

The method behind the library was the immunoSEQ multiplex PCR assay. Deep sequencing of rearranged TCR beta loci, alongside multiparametric flow cytometry, was used to profile T cell repertoires. TCRdb took over this immuneACCESS table, retaining in-frame rearrangements with V and J assigned. Such tables are incomplete; in checked studies, under half of the missing clones stem from an unresolved V gene, and the remainder is unexplained. The sample records 13,000 or so clones, about 90% of which are singletons. Over 3% of the sample belongs to the ten largest clones. Study-level results and caveats: Proton-treated patients stayed relatively stable during treatment, while photon-treated patients lost naive T cells and TCR diversity and gained effector/memory populations. Across the cohort, a larger post-nadir drop in TCR diversity was inversely correlated with overall survival time among patients who died. After the lymphocyte count nadir, photon-treated repertoires showed oligoclonal expansion, especially of CD8+ Temra cells, which drove the drop in diversity. The authors looked at the survival association only in patients who died, and they framed better survival with proton therapy as a possibility rather than a demonstrated result.

As concerns this clone: Its antigen remains unidentified. The record has no base qualities; no much larger clone is one base away.

The germline V and J ends show losses of 3 bases and 2 bases respectively, and no gene match explains 3 bases of the junction. CDR1 MDHEN and CDR2 SYDVKM are derived from the germline V gene. The CDR3 starts with the cysteine, ends with the phenylalanine, and has 15 residues. Only the CDR3 portion is preserved as DNA: 45 bases, with reading frame beginning at the first base. This material consisted of peripheral blood, taken from a patient treated with proton-based radiotherapy. This clonotype originated in a man in his 60s with pancreatic cancer. Recombination connected TRBV28 to TRBJ2-1, with 8 bases aligning to TRBD2. The nucleotide sequence is given as TGTGCCAGCAGTTTTCGAGCGGGAGCCTACAATGAGCAGTTCTTC. It is translated as CASSFRAGAYNEQFF.